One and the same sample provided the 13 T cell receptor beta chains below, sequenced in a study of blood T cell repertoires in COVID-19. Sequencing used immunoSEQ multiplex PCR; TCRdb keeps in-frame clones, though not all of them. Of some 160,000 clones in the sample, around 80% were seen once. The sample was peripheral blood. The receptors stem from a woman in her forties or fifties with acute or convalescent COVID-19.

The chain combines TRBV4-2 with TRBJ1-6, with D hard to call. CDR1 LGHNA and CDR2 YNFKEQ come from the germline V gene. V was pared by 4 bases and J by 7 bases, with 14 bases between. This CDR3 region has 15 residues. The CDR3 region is CASSPGDSKNSPLHF. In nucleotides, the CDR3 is TGTGCCAGCAGCCCTGGAGACTCTAAGAATTCACCCCTCCACTTT.

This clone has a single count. This chain's CDR3 is CASSPGDSNQPQHF. CDR3 bases: TGTGCCAGCAGCCCAGGGGATAGCAATCAGCCCCAGCATTTT. V and J are TRBV27 and TRBJ1-5, with D tentatively TRBD1 (6 bases). Per germline, CDR1 MNHEY and CDR2 SMNVEV (reference sequence). Trimming cost V 6 bases and J 0 bases, with 9 bases left between them. The CDR3 loop spans 14 amino acids.

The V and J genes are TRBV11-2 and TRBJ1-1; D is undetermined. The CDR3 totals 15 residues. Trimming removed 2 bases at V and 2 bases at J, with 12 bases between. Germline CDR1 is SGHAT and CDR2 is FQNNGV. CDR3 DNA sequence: TGTGCCAGCAGCTTAATCCAGGCCGCTAACACTGAAGCTTTCTTT. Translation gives CASSLIQAANTEAFF. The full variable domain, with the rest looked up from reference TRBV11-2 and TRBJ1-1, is EAGVAQSPRYKIIEKRQSVAFWCNPISGHATLYWYQQILGQGPKLLIQFQNNGVVDDSQLPKDRFSAERLKGVDSTLKIQPAKLEDSAVYLCASSLIQAANTEAFFGQGTRLTVV.

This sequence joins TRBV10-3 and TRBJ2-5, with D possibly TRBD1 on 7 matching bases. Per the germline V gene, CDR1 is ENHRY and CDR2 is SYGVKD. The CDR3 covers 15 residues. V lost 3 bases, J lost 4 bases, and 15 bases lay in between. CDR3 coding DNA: TGTGCCATCAGTGACGACAGGGAGGCCCGAGAGACCCAGTACTTC. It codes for CAISDDREARETQYF.

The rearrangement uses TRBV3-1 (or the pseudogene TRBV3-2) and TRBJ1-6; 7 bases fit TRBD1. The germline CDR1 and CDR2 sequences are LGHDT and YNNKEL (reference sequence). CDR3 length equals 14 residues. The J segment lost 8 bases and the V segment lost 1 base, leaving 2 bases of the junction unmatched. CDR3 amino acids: CASSQGQGYSPLHF. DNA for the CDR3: TGTGCCAGCAGCCAAGGACAGGGCTATTCACCCCTCCACTTT.

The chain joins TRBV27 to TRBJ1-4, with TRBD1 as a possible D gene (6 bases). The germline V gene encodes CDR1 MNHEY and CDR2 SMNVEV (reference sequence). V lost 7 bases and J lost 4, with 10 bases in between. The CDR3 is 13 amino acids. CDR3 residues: CASMFRGNEKLFF. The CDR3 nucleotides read TGTGCCAGCATGTTCAGGGGTAATGAAAAACTGTTTTTT. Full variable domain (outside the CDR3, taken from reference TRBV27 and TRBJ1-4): EAQVTQNPRYLITVTGKKLTVTCSQNMNHEYMSWYRQDPGLGLRQIYYSMNVEVTDKGDVPEGYKVSRKEKRNFPLILESPSPNQTSLYFCASMFRGNEKLFFGSGTQLSVL.

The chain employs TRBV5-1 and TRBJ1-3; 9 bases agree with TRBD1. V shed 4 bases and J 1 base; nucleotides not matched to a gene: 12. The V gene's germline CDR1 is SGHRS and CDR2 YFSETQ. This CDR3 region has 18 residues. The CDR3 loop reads CASSRGAQDRGSGNTIYF. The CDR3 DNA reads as TGCGCCAGCAGCCGGGGGGCCCAGGACAGGGGATCTGGAAACACCATATATTTT.

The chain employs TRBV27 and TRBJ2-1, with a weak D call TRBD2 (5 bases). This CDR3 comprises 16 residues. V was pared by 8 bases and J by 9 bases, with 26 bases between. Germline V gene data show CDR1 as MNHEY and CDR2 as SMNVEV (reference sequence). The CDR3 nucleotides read TGTGCCAGCCACTCTCAAAAGGGAGCCATCCCCGGTGAGCAGTTCTTC. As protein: CASHSQKGAIPGEQFF.

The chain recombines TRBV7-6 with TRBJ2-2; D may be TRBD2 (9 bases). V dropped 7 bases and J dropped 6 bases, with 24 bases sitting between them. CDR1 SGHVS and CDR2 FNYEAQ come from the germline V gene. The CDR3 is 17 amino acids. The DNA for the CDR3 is TGTGCCAGCACTCTGGACAGGGTAGCGGGGGATGCCGGGGAGCTGTTTTTT. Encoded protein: CASTLDRVAGDAGELFF.

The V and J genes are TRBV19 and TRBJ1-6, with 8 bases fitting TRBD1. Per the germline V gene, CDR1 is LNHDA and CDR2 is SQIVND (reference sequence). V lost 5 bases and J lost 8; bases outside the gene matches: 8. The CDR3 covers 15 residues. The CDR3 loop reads CASSPRQGRDSPLHF. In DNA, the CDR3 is TGTGCCAGTAGTCCTCGACAGGGGAGGGATTCACCCCTCCACTTT.

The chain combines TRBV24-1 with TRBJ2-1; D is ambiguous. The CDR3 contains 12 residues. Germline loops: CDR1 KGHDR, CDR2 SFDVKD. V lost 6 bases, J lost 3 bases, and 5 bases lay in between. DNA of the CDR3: TGTGCCACCAGTTCCGTCTACAATGAGCAGTTCTTC. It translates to CATSSVYNEQFF.

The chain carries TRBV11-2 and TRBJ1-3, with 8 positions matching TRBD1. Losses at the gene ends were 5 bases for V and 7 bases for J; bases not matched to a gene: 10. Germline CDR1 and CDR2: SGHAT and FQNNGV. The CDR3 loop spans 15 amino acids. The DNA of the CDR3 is TGTGCCAGCAGCACCCGGACAGGGCATAGGAACACCATATATTTT. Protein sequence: CASSTRTGHRNTIYF. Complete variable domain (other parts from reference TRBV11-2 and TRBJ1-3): EAGVAQSPRYKIIEKRQSVAFWCNPISGHATLYWYQQILGQGPKLLIQFQNNGVVDDSQLPKDRFSAERLKGVDSTLKIQPAKLEDSAVYLCASSTRTGHRNTIYFGEGSWLTVV.

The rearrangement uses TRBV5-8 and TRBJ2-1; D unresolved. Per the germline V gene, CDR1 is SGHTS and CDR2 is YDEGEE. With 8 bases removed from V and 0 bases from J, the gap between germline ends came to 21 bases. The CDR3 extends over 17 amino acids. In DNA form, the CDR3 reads TGTGCCAGTATCGACTTGGGTCTATTCGACTCCTACAATGAGCAGTTCTTC. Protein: CASIDLGLFDSYNEQFF.